These 26 T cell receptor beta chains originate from one sample sequenced in a study of shared clonotypes between healthy human individuals. Produced via immunoSEQ multiplex PCR; TCRdb's table is partial and in-frame only. Of about 2,500,000 clones detected, more than 90% appear once; the ten largest clones hold roughly 0.15%. Sequenced input: naive CD4+ T cells sorted from blood. Indicated subset: CD45RA+ positively selected. All receptors derive from a man younger than 35 in good health.

The chain recombines TRBV11-2 with TRBJ1-2; 7 positions match TRBD1. The CDR3 runs to 15 residues. After removal of 5 bases from V and 6 bases from J, the junction contained 12 bases not matched to a gene. Germline V gene data show CDR1 as SGHAT and CDR2 as FQNNGV. CDR3 amino acids: CASSPDRARSHGYTF. The CDR3 DNA reads TGTGCCAGCAGCCCAGACAGGGCTAGGTCCCATGGCTACACCTTC.

This sequence joins TRBV7-6 and TRBJ2-3, with TRBD2 matching 9 bases. Germline V gene sequence: CDR1 SGHVS, CDR2 FNYEAQ. J lost 2 bases, V lost 2 bases, and 2 bases had no gene match. This CDR3 contains 15 residues. CDR3 amino acids: CASSLIAGVTDTQYF. The CDR3 nucleotides read TGTGCCAGCAGCTTAATAGCGGGGGTCACAGATACGCAGTATTTT.

The J gene is TRBJ1-4, the V gene TRBV6-1; 9 bases are a match to TRBD1. This CDR3 is 15 amino acids long. CDR1 and CDR2 from the germline V gene are MNHNS and SASEGT. After removal of 5 bases from V and 7 bases from J, the junction contained 8 bases not matched to a gene. Here the CDR3 DNA reads TGTGCCAGCAGTCCAGGGGACAGGGTGGTTGAAAAACTGTTTTTT. Translation: CASSPGDRVVEKLFF.

A single count supports this clone. V gene TRBV28 combines with J gene TRBJ1-1; D gene unclear. V lost 5 bases to trimming and J lost 1 base, with 11 bases between them. Germline V gives CDR1 MDHEN, CDR2 SYDVKM. The length of the CDR3 is 14 residues. CDR3 nucleotide sequence: TGTGCCAGCAGTCCCCCGGCGGGGAACACTGAAGCTTTCTTT. Encoded protein: CASSPPAGNTEAFF.

Comments on this clone: Other DNA sequences in the same sample also yield this CDR3. This CDR3 is CASSYSGYGYTF. The CDR3 bases are TGTGCCAGCAGTTACTCAGGCTATGGCTACACCTTC. The chain recombines TRBV6-6 with TRBJ1-2; no clear D gene. The germline V gene encodes CDR1 MNHNY and CDR2 SVGAGI (reference sequence). The CDR3 contains 12 residues. V gave up 0 bases and J gave up 4 bases, with 3 bases separating them.

In this sample, this clone turned up a few times. The rearrangement joins TRBV6-5 to TRBJ1-1; D might be TRBD1 (6 bases). This CDR3 contains 14 residues. The germline V gene encodes CDR1 MNHEY and CDR2 SVGAGI. V lost 4 bases and J lost 6, with 15 bases in between. CDR3 nucleotide sequence: TGTGCCAGCAGTTTCGGACAGATCAAGGCTGAAGCTTTCTTT. Encoded protein: CASSFGQIKAEAFF.

The rearrangement uses TRBV18 and TRBJ1-2; tentatively, D is TRBD1 (6 bases). The CDR3 is 16 residues long. In germline, CDR1 is KGHSH, CDR2 LQKENI. With 4 bases removed from V and 3 bases from J, the gap between germline ends came to 18 bases. The chain's CDR3 is CASSLVGQQADYGYTF. The DNA of the CDR3 is TGTGCCAGCTCACTAGTGGGACAACAGGCCGACTATGGCTACACCTTC.

V gene TRBV7-2 combines with J gene TRBJ2-7; D possibly matches TRBD1 or TRBD2 (5 bases each). V lost 2 bases, J lost 3 bases, and 11 bases lay in between. The CDR3 covers 14 residues. Germline CDR1 reads SGHTA; CDR2 reads FQGNSA. This CDR3 is CASSLTGPYYEQYF. The CDR3 DNA follows: TGTGCCAGCAGCTTAACGGGACCCTACTACGAGCAGTACTTC.

J is TRBJ2-7 and V is TRBV5-6; 9 bases align to TRBD1. V gave up 3 bases and J gave up 3 bases; unmatched junction bases: 10. Germline CDR1 and CDR2: SGHDT and YYEEEE. The CDR3 is 16 residues long. In DNA, the CDR3 is TGTGCCAGCAGCTCAGGGGTCGGGACAGGGTACTACGAGCAGTACTTC. Residues: CASSSGVGTGYYEQYF.

V usage is TRBV5-8 and J usage is TRBJ2-1, with TRBD2 matching 7 bases. The CDR3 covers 15 residues. J gave up 5 bases and V 3 bases, and 8 bases lay outside the gene matches. Germline loops: CDR1 SGHTS, CDR2 YDEGEE. CDR3 coding DNA: TGTGCCAGCAGCTCCCGGACTAGTGCCGACAATGAGCAGTTCTTC. Encoded protein: CASSSRTSADNEQFF.

The rearrangement joins TRBV7-4 to TRBJ2-1; D call uncertain. The CDR3 totals 13 residues. The germline V gene encodes CDR1 SGHVT and CDR2 SQSDAQ. Trimming left V 1 base short and J 10 bases short, with 11 bases between. The CDR3 nucleotides read TGTGCCAGCAGCTTAGAAGACGGAAAGGAGCAGTTCTTC. It specifies CASSLEDGKEQFF.

The rearrangement uses TRBV10-3 and TRBJ2-5; TRBD1 aligns across 7 bases. CDR3 size: 15 residues. J lost 0 bases, V lost 3 bases, and 4 bases had no gene match. Germline lookup yields CDR1 ENHRY and CDR2 SYGVKD. The CDR3 region is CAISEGRGYQETQYF. CDR3 DNA sequence: TGTGCCATCAGTGAAGGCAGGGGGTACCAAGAGACCCAGTACTTC.

The rearrangement links TRBV10-1 to TRBJ2-3; D might be TRBD1 or TRBD2, each matching 5 bases. This CDR3 has 16 residues. From germline, CDR1 is WNHNN and CDR2 SYGVQD (reference sequence). Trimming took off 4 bases at V and 4 bases at J, with 18 bases between the two ends. Here the CDR3 reads CASSGFRDPGPDTQYF. CDR3 bases: TGCGCCAGCAGTGGGTTTCGGGACCCCGGCCCAGATACGCAGTATTTT.

This sequence joins TRBV5-1 and TRBJ1-2; tentative D call: TRBD1 (6 bases). Germline V CDR1 and CDR2: SGHRS, YFSETQ. V shed 4 bases and J shed 4 bases, with 17 bases lying between them. This CDR3 contains 15 residues. CDR3 nucleotides: TGCGCCAGCAGCCCGGAGGGGGGGGCAGGCTATGGCTACACCTTC. This sequence encodes CASSPEGGAGYGYTF.

The chain combines TRBV28 with TRBJ2-7, with D possibly matching TRBD1 (5 bases). Germline V lookup: CDR1 MDHEN, CDR2 SYDVKM. V lost 5 bases and J 3 bases, leaving 17 bases between the germline ends. This CDR3 is 15 amino acids long. The CDR3: CASSVPVLGVYEQYF. For the CDR3, the DNA is TGTGCCAGCAGTGTACCGGTCCTAGGGGTCTACGAGCAGTACTTC.

This chain links TRBV27 with TRBJ2-7; D is possibly TRBD2 (5 bases). This CDR3 comprises 14 residues. CDR1 is MNHEY, CDR2 SMNVEV, per germline (reference sequence). V lost 0 bases to trimming and J lost 2 bases, with 8 bases between them. In DNA form, the CDR3 reads TGTGCCAGCAGTTTATCGAGGGATACCTACGAGCAGTACTTC. Translating it yields CASSLSRDTYEQYF.

The chain has TRBV12-5 and TRBJ2-7; 7 bases agree with TRBD2. V was pared by 3 bases and J by 3 bases, with 8 bases of the junction left unmatched. Germline loops: CDR1 LGHNT, CDR2 FRNRAP. This CDR3 is 15 amino acids long. The CDR3 coding sequence is TGTGCTAGTGGTTTTAGGTCTAGCGGAAGCTACGAGCAGTACTTC. This codes for CASGFRSSGSYEQYF.

This clone was found once. A read error may account for a junction end that differs from germline. V and J are TRBV7-7 and TRBJ2-5; D unclear. Per the germline V gene, CDR1 is SSHAT and CDR2 is FNYEAQ (reference sequence). The CDR3 spans 13 residues. The CDR3 loop reads CASSTGSSETQYF. In nucleotides, the CDR3 is TGTGCTAGCAGCACCGGAAGTTCGGAGACCCAGTACTTC.

CDR3 sequence (DNA): TGTGCCAGCAGCGTAGATGGACAGGGAATCAATGAGCAGTTCTTC. Protein product: CASSVDGQGINEQFF. V is TRBV9 and J is TRBJ2-1, with TRBD1 matching over 8 bases. The germline CDR1 and CDR2 sequences are SGDLS and YYNGEE. Losses at the gene ends were 0 bases for V and 6 bases for J; bases not matched to a gene: 5. This CDR3 has 15 residues.

This chain uses TRBV7-2 with TRBJ2-1; possible D gene TRBD1, 7 bases. V dropped 3 bases and J dropped 7 bases, with 22 bases sitting between them. Germline values: CDR1 SGHTA, CDR2 FQGNSA. The CDR3 is 17 amino acids. CDR3 coding DNA: TGTGCCAGCAGCTTCTTTTTCCAGGGGGGCTCGGGAAATGAGCAGTTCTTC. Protein product: CASSFFFQGGSGNEQFF.

V usage is TRBV4-3 and J usage is TRBJ1-2; D unresolved. Germline V gene lookup returns CDR1 LGHNA and CDR2 YSLEER. Trimming removed 1 base from V and 8 bases from J, with 20 bases in between. The CDR3 length is 16 residues. DNA of the CDR3: TGCGCCAGCAGCCAAGGGTACGGCAATACGGTGTGGGGCTACACCTTC. Its protein product is CASSQGYGNTVWGYTF.

This chain joins TRBV5-4 and TRBJ2-5; D is possibly TRBD1 or TRBD2 (5 bases each). V gave up 0 bases and J gave up 0 bases, with 12 bases separating them. The CDR3 runs 16 residues. Germline lookup yields CDR1 SGHNT and CDR2 YYREEE (reference sequence). The CDR3 spells CASSLGSLGDQETQYF. CDR3 coding DNA: TGTGCCAGCAGCTTGGGGTCCCTGGGGGACCAAGAGACCCAGTACTTC.

The chain uses TRBV7-2 and TRBJ1-3; no reliable D call. Per the germline V gene, CDR1 is SGHTA and CDR2 is FQGNSA. The V and J ends lost 1 base and 0 bases respectively, with 7 bases between them. The CDR3 runs to 15 residues. The CDR3 sequence is CASSLESNSGNTIYF. In DNA form, the CDR3 reads TGTGCCAGCAGCTTAGAGAGTAACTCTGGAAACACCATATATTTT.

The gene calls are TRBV6-5 and TRBJ2-7; weak D call: TRBD1 (6 bases). Trimming cost V 2 bases and J 2 bases, with 13 bases left between them. Germline values: CDR1 MNHEY, CDR2 SVGAGI. The CDR3 sequence is 15 residues long. The CDR3 is CASSYRDTATYEQYF. CDR3 nucleotide sequence: TGTGCCAGCAGTTACAGGGACACCGCCACCTACGAGCAGTACTTC.

The V gene is TRBV4-1, the J gene TRBJ1-2; 7 nucleotides align to TRBD1. This CDR3 has 15 amino acids. Unmatched junction bases numbered 7, after V lost 4 bases and J lost 2 bases. The germline gives CDR1 MGHRA, CDR2 YSYEKL. CDR3 nucleotides: TGCGCCAGCAGCCTTGGATCGACAGGGAACTATGGCTACACCTTC. This encodes CASSLGSTGNYGYTF.

The chain carries TRBV2 and TRBJ2-3, with no clear D. The CDR3 loop spans 12 amino acids. Germline V lookup: CDR1 SNHLY, CDR2 FYNNEI. V was clipped by 3 bases and J by 4 bases, with 5 bases between them. The CDR3 loop reads CASSDYPDTQYF. CDR3 nucleotide sequence: TGTGCCAGCAGTGACTACCCAGATACGCAGTATTTT. Supplemented by reference TRBV2 and TRBJ2-3, the full variable domain reads EPEVTQTPSHQVTQMGQEVILRCVPISNHLYFYWYRQILGQKVEFLVSFYNNEISEKSEIFDDQFSVERPDGSNFTLKIRSTKLEDSAMYFCASSDYPDTQYFGPGTRLTVL.